The clone carrying this T cell receptor beta chain was counted many times. Antigen: not known. The data stem from a study of response to subunit inactivated influenza vaccine. Study outcomes and limitations: It was suggested by the authors that few new T cells are recruited by each seasonal influenza vaccination.

TCRdb recomputed calls from the RT-PCR reads with MiXCR, one row per CDR3 protein. The table shows 430,000 or so distinct CDR3 sequences, with around 9.9% occurring only once. The starting material was PBMCs from blood, obtained about 40 days after vaccination. This sequence was found in a middle-aged man who received an inactivated influenza vaccine.

The CDR3 nucleotides are TGCGCCAGCAGCTTGCCACACCCGGGACAACTTTACAATGAGCAGTTCTTC. Protein sequence: CASSLPHPGQLYNEQFF. The rearrangement uses TRBV5-1 and TRBJ2-1; TRBD1 might be the D (6 bases). This CDR3 is built from 17 residues. CDR1 SGHRS and CDR2 YFSETQ come from the germline V gene. Trimming removed 1 base at V and 4 bases at J, with 18 bases between.